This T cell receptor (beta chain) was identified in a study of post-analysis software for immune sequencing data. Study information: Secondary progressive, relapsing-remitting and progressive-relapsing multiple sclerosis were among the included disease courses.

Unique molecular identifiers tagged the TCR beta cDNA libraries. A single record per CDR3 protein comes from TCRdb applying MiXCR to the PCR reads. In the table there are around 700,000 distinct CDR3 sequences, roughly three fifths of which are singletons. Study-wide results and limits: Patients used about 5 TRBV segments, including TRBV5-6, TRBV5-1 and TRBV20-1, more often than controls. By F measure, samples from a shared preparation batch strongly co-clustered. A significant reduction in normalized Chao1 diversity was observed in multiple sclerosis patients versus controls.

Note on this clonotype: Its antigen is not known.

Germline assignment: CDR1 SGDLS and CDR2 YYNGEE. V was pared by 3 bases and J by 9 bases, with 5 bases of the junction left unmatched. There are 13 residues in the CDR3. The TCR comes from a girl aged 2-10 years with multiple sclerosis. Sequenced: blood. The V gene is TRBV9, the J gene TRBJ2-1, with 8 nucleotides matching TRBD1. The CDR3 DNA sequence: TGTGCCAGCAGCGCCCATACAGGGGGTGAGCAGTTCTTC. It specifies CASSAHTGGEQFF.